The 21 T cell receptor beta chains below were found in one sample sequenced in a study of blood T cell repertoires in COVID-19. The repertoire was sequenced with immunoSEQ multiplex PCR; TCRdb's copy has only in-frame clones and lacks some. The sample holds approximately 230,000 clones, approximately 80% seen once. The specimen was peripheral blood. These receptors all come from a man at least 80 years old with acute or convalescent COVID-19.

This clone was recorded once. The chain carries TRBV19 and TRBJ1-1; D not resolved. Per the germline V gene, CDR1 is LNHDA and CDR2 is SQIVND (reference sequence). The ends were cut back, 0 bases at V and 6 bases at J, with 11 bases in the middle. The length of the CDR3 is 14 residues. In nucleotides, the CDR3 is TGTGCCAGTAGTATAGATCGGGTAAGCGCTGAAGCTTTCTTT. Encoded protein: CASSIDRVSAEAFF.

This clone was seen once. The rearrangement joins TRBV11-2 to TRBJ2-7; 9 positions agree with TRBD1. The CDR3 has 13 residues. The V segment lost 5 bases and the J segment 9 bases; nucleotides outside the gene matches: 8. Germline-derived CDR1 and CDR2 are SGHAT and FQNNGV. CDR3 in amino acids: CASSRGTGIRQYF. CDR3 DNA sequence: TGTGCCAGCAGCAGGGGGACAGGGATAAGGCAGTACTTC. Variable domain in full (rest from reference TRBV11-2 and TRBJ2-7): EAGVAQSPRYKIIEKRQSVAFWCNPISGHATLYWYQQILGQGPKLLIQFQNNGVVDDSQLPKDRFSAERLKGVDSTLKIQPAKLEDSAVYLCASSRGTGIRQYFGPGTRLTVT.

V is TRBV6-4 and J is TRBJ1-6; 7 positions agree with TRBD1. Trimming at V came to 11 bases and at J to 8 bases, leaving 18 bases not matched to a gene. This CDR3 comprises 16 residues. CDR1 and CDR2 (germline): MRHNA, SNTAGT. DNA of the CDR3: TGTGCCGCCTGGACAGGCCTTGAAGGTGGTTATTCACCCCTCCACTTT. Its translation: CAAWTGLEGGYSPLHF.

DNA of the CDR3: TGTGCCAGCAGCCTCCGACAGCCCGCCCACAATGAGCAGTTCTTC. It is translated as CASSLRQPAHNEQFF. The gene calls are TRBV5-4 and TRBJ2-1; D is possibly TRBD1 (5 bases). The CDR3 runs 15 residues. Between the trimmed V and J ends, which lost 4 bases and 5 bases, there was a span of 16 bases. The germline V gene has CDR1 SGHNT and CDR2 YYREEE (reference sequence). Filled out from reference TRBV5-4 and TRBJ2-1, the complete variable domain reads ETGVTQSPTHLIKTRGQQVTLRCSSQSGHNTVSWYQQALGQGPQFIFQYYREEENGRGNFPPRFSGLQFPNYSSELNVNALELDDSALYLCASSLRQPAHNEQFFGPGTRLTVL.

The chain uses TRBV4-2 and TRBJ2-2; 16 bases agree with TRBD2. Germline trimming cut 1 base from V and 6 bases from J; bases unmatched to any gene: 2. The CDR3 covers 17 residues. Per germline, CDR1 LGHNA and CDR2 YNFKEQ. DNA for the CDR3: TGTGCCAGCAGCCAAGGTGGGACTAGCGGGAGGGCCGGGGAGCTGTTTTTT. Its protein is CASSQGGTSGRAGELFF.

This chain uses TRBV7-8 with TRBJ2-6, with 8 bases lining up with TRBD1. The CDR3 covers 19 residues. Germline CDR1 reads SGHVS; CDR2 reads FQNEAQ. V lost 4 bases to trimming and J lost 0 bases; unmatched junction nucleotides: 11. CDR3 nucleotide sequence: TGTGCCAGCAGCTCAGCCCGGACAGGGAGTGGCTCTGGGGCCAACGTCCTGACTTTC. This translates into CASSSARTGSGSGANVLTF.

The J gene is TRBJ1-4, the V gene TRBV28; TRBD1 might be the D (5 bases). The V and J ends lost 4 bases and 11 bases respectively, with 14 bases between them. CDR1 is MDHEN and CDR2 is SYDVKM in the germline V gene. The CDR3 covers 13 residues. This CDR3 reads CASSSGTVEKLFF. In nucleotides, the CDR3 is TGTGCCAGCAGTTCCGGGACTGTGGAGAAACTGTTTTTT.

This clone was recorded once. This chain uses TRBV7-8 with TRBJ2-7; D remains ambiguous. Trimming stripped 5 bases from V and 2 bases from J, with 13 bases between. The germline V gene encodes CDR1 SGHVS and CDR2 FQNEAQ. This CDR3 spans 14 amino acids. The DNA of the CDR3 is TGTGCCAGCAGCCGTAGACACGGCCCCTACGAGCAGTACTTC. Translation gives CASSRRHGPYEQYF.

The rearrangement uses TRBV27 and TRBJ2-7; maybe TRBD2 (6 bases). The CDR3 is 16 amino acids. The V and J ends lost 4 bases and 0 bases respectively, with 16 bases between them. Germline V gives CDR1 MNHEY, CDR2 SMNVEV (reference sequence). DNA of the CDR3: TGTGCCAGCAGTTCCCTTAGCGGATTCAGCTCCTACGAGCAGTACTTC. Amino acids: CASSSLSGFSSYEQYF.

The chain carries TRBV24-1 and TRBJ2-2, with 7 bases identical to TRBD1. The trim removed 6 bases at V and 3 bases at J, leaving 9 bases unmatched. Germline assignment: CDR1 KGHDR and CDR2 SFDVKD. There are 16 residues in the CDR3. The CDR3 spells CATSKTRGQDTGELFF. The DNA for the CDR3 is TGTGCCACCAGTAAAACTAGAGGACAGGACACCGGGGAGCTGTTTTTT.

The chain links TRBV9 to TRBJ2-1; the match to TRBD1 covers 11 bases. Germline V gives CDR1 SGDLS, CDR2 YYNGEE. The CDR3 spans 16 residues. V gave up 4 bases and J gave up 5 bases; unmatched junction bases: 8. In nucleotides, the CDR3 is TGTGCCAGCAGCCGCGCCGGACAGGGGGCCAACAATGAGCAGTTCTTC. It yields the protein CASSRAGQGANNEQFF.

The chain employs TRBV19 and TRBJ1-5; D is ambiguous. The CDR3 has 16 amino acids. Per the germline V gene, CDR1 is LNHDA and CDR2 is SQIVND (reference sequence). V was trimmed by 3 bases and J by 3 bases, leaving 15 bases between them. The CDR3 sequence: CASSITGKVFNQPQHF. In DNA form, the CDR3 reads TGTGCCAGTAGTATCACGGGGAAGGTTTTCAATCAGCCCCAGCATTTT.

As DNA, the CDR3 is TGTGCCAGCAGTTTCCGAGGAGGGAGGGTTACTAATGAAAAACTGTTTTTT. Translation gives CASSFRGGRVTNEKLFF. This chain links TRBV27 with TRBJ1-4; no reliable D call. V was clipped by 3 bases and J by 2 bases, with 16 bases between them. The CDR3 loop spans 17 amino acids. The germline V gene has CDR1 MNHEY and CDR2 SMNVEV (reference sequence).

V usage is TRBV5-1 and J usage is TRBJ1-1; TRBD1 agrees at 7 bases. The CDR3 contains 14 residues. Looked up from germline, CDR1 is SGHRS and CDR2 is YFSETQ. With V trimmed by 3 bases and J by 2 bases, 4 bases remained unmatched. The CDR3 coding sequence is TGCGCCAGCAGCTGGGGACAGTCAAACACTGAAGCTTTCTTT. Amino acid sequence: CASSWGQSNTEAFF.

In this sample, this clone turned up once. The rearrangement uses TRBV10-1 and TRBJ2-7; 10 bases align to TRBD1. The V segment lost 1 base and the J segment 7 bases; nucleotides outside the gene matches: 4. The length of the CDR3 is 14 residues. Germline loops: CDR1 WNHNN, CDR2 SYGVQD (reference sequence). The CDR3 nucleotides read TGCGCCAGCAGTGAGTGGACAGGGGGTGGTGAGCAGTACTTC. This codes for CASSEWTGGGEQYF.

V is TRBV10-3 and J is TRBJ1-5; no reliable D call. The CDR3 runs to 15 residues. Trimming shortened V by 2 bases and J by 0 bases, and 8 bases separated the two germline ends. Germline loops: CDR1 ENHRY, CDR2 SYGVKD. The CDR3: CAISENGFSNQPQHF. CDR3 DNA: TGTGCCATCAGTGAGAACGGTTTTAGCAATCAGCCCCAGCATTTT.

This chain uses TRBV6-5 with TRBJ1-2; D perhaps matches TRBD1 (6 bases). The germline V gene has CDR1 MNHEY and CDR2 SVGAGI. The CDR3 runs 14 residues. V dropped 0 bases and J dropped 9 bases, with 14 bases sitting between them. CDR3 loop: CASSYSPGERSYTF. The DNA for the CDR3 is TGTGCCAGCAGTTACTCGCCAGGGGAGAGGAGCTACACCTTC.

V is TRBV27 and J is TRBJ2-7, with TRBD1 matching 7 bases. CDR1 is MNHEY and CDR2 is SMNVEV in the germline V gene (reference sequence). Unmatched junction bases numbered 13, after V lost 5 bases and J lost 3 bases. The CDR3 extends over 16 amino acids. The CDR3 sequence: CASSPIQGPAFYEQYF. CDR3 coding DNA: TGTGCCAGCAGTCCAATACAGGGGCCAGCCTTCTACGAGCAGTACTTC.

The CDR3 DNA follows: TGTGCCAGCAGTTTATCAGGTCCGGGGAATCAGCCCCAGCATTTT. Its translation is CASSLSGPGNQPQHF. The rearrangement uses TRBV27 and TRBJ1-5; no reliable D call. The CDR3 length is 15 residues. The V end lost 0 bases, the J end lost 4 bases, and 10 bases lay between the germline ends. CDR1 and CDR2 (germline): MNHEY, SMNVEV (reference sequence).

The chain joins TRBV24-1 to TRBJ1-3, with D maybe TRBD1 (5 bases). Germline V CDR1 and CDR2: KGHDR, SFDVKD. This CDR3 region has 15 residues. The germline V and J ends were trimmed by 5 bases and 0 bases, with 10 bases remaining between them. The CDR3 sequence is CATSAGLASGNTIYF. For the CDR3, the DNA is TGTGCCACCAGTGCGGGACTGGCCTCTGGAAACACCATATATTTT.

This rearrangement joins TRBV3-1 (or the pseudogene TRBV3-2) to TRBJ2-3, with 15 positions matching TRBD2. This CDR3 contains 23 residues. Trimming at V came to 4 bases and at J to 6 bases, leaving 26 bases not matched to a gene. Germline CDR1 reads LGHDT; CDR2 reads YNNKEL (reference sequence). CDR3 in amino acids: CASSPAGSGLAGGSVPKMDTQYF. Here the CDR3 DNA reads TGTGCCAGCAGCCCCGCCGGCAGTGGACTAGCGGGAGGGTCTGTACCAAAGATGGATACGCAGTATTTT.